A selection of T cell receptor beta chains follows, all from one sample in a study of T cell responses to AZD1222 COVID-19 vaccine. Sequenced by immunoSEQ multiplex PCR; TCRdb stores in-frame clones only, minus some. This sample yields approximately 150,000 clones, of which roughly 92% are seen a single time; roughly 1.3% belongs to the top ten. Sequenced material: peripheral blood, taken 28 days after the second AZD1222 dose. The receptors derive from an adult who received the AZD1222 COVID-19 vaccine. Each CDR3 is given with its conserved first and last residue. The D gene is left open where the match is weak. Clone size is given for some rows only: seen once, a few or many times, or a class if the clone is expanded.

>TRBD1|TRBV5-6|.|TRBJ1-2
TGTGCCAGCAGCTTGTGGGACAGAGGAGCTAACTATGGCTACACCTTC
CASSLWDRGANYGYTF
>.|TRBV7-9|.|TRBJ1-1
TGTGCCAGCAGTTTTACCCCGGACACTGAAGCTTTCTTT
CASSFTPDTEAFF
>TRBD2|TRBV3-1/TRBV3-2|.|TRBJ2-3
TGTGCCAGCAGCCAACATACTAGCGGGGGAGGCACAGATACGCAGTATTTT
CASSQHTSGGGTDTQYF
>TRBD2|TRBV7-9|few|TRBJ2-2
TGTGCCAGCAGCGCCTATTTTAGCGGGTCCACCGGGGAGCTGTTTTTT
CASSAYFSGSTGELFF
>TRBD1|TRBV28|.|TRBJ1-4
TGTGCCAGCAGTTTATCGGTAGGGGGCGAAAAACTGTTTTTT
CASSLSVGGEKLFF
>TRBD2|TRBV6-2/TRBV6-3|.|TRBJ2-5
TGTGCCAGCAGCCCCGGGACTAGCGGGGGACAAGAGACCCAGTACTTC
CASSPGTSGGQETQYF
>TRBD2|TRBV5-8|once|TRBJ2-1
TGTGCCAGCAGCTTGGGAGTAGCGGGGTCCTACAATGAGCAGTTCTTC
CASSLGVAGSYNEQFF
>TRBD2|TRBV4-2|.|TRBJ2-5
TGTGCCAGCAGCCAACATAGCGGGAGGTTAGAGACCCAGTACTTC
CASSQHSGRLETQYF
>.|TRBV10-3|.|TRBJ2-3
TGTGCCATCAGTGAGTCAAAAAGTGGGGGGGCCGGAGATACGCAGTATTTT
CAISESKSGGAGDTQYF
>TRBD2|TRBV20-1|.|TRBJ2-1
TGCAGTGCACTAGCGGAAATAGAGCAGTTCTTC
CSALAEIEQFF
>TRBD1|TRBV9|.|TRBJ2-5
TGTGCCAGCAGCGAACAAGGGACAGCCCAAGAGACCCAGTACTTC
CASSEQGTAQETQYF
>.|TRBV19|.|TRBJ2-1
TGTGCCAGTAGTACTGTGGGAAACTACAATGAGCAGTTCTTC
CASSTVGNYNEQFF
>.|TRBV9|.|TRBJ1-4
TGTGCCAGCAGCACCGGACAGTGGAATAATGAAAAACTGTTTTTT
CASSTGQWNNEKLFF
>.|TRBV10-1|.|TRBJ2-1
TGCGCCAGCAGTGATTTAATTGAGGCGAGACGAACCATTCGGGATGAGCAGTTCTTC
CASSDLIEARRTIRDEQFF
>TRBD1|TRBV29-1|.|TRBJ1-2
TGCAGCGTTACGGACATGACAGGGTATGGCTACACCTTC
CSVTDMTGYGYTF
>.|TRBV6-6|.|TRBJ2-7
TGTGCCAGCCGGGACTCCAACTCCTACGAGCAGTACTTC
CASRDSNSYEQYF
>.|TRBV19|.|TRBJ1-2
TGTGCCAGTAGACAGGGATTTGGGCGAAGCTACACCTTC
CASRQGFGRSYTF
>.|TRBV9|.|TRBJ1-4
TGTGCCAGCAGCGTACAAGGGGGGTCCACTAATGAAAAACTGTTTTTT
CASSVQGGSTNEKLFF
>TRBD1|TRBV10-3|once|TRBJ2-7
TGTGCCATCAGCGAACCCAACAGGGGTTCCTACGAGCAGTACTTC
CAISEPNRGSYEQYF
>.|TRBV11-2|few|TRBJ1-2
TGTGCCAGCAGCCCAGAGGGGACGATCGACTATGGCTACACCTTC
CASSPEGTIDYGYTF
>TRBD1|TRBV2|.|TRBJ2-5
TGTGCCGGACAAACAGGGGGTGGAGAGACCCAGTACTTC
CAGQTGGGETQYF
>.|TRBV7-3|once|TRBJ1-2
TGTGCCAGCAGCCTGGACAGCCGCTATGGCTACACCTTC
CASSLDSRYGYTF
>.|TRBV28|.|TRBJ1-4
TGTGCCAGCAGAACTCGGGGGGGTAGGCCTAATGAAAAACTGTTTTTT
CASRTRGGRPNEKLFF